The next 2 T cell receptor beta chains were all read from a single sample in a study of CD8 T cells in ankylosing spondylitis. MiXCR was run by TCRdb on the 5' RACE reads, yielding one entry per CDR3 protein. Of 220,000 or so distinct CDR3 sequences listed, 10% were seen once; the top ten hold 21%. Sequenced material: blood, either unsorted or a sorted T cell fraction (not recorded which). These receptors all stem from a male donor with ankylosing spondylitis or in good health (not recorded which).

Ten or more counts support this clonotype. The genes are TRBV5-1 and TRBJ1-4, with 10 bases aligning to TRBD1. The V gene end was trimmed by 3 bases and the J gene end by 5 bases; junction bases not matched to a gene: 7. Germline V gene sequence: CDR1 SGHRS, CDR2 YFSETQ. This CDR3 is built from 16 residues. CDR3 bases: TGCGCCAGCAGCTCCGGACAGGGGGTGGAAAATGAAAAACTGTTTTTT. It is translated as CASSSGQGVENEKLFF. Using reference TRBV5-1 and TRBJ1-4 for the parts outside the CDR3, the full variable domain is KAGVTQTPRYLIKTRGQQVTLSCSPISGHRSVSWYQQTPGQGLQFLFEYFSETQRNKGNFPGRFSGRQFSNSRSEMNVSTLELGDSALYLCASSSGQGVENEKLFFGSGTQLSVL.

Many counts were recorded for this clonotype. J is TRBJ1-1 and V is TRBV7-2; 7 bases are a match to TRBD1. This CDR3 has 11 amino acids. The V gene end was trimmed by 4 bases and the J gene end by 13 bases; junction bases not matched to a gene: 6. CDR1 and CDR2 from the germline V gene are SGHTA and FQGNSA. CDR3 DNA sequence: TGTGCCAGCAGCTCACAGGGGAGAGGTTTCTTT. It is translated as CASSSQGRGFF.